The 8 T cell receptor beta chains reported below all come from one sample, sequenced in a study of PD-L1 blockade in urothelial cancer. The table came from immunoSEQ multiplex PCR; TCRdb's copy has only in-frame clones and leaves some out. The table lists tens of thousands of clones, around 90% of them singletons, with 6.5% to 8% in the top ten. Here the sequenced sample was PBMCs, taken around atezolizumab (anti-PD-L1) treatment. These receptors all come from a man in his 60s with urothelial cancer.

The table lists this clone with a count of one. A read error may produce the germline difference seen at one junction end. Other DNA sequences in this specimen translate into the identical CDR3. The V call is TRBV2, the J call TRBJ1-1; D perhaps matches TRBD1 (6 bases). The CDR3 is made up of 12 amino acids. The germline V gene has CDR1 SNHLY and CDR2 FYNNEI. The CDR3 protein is CASAGDLTEAFF. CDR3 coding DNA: TGCGCCAGTGCAGGGGACCTCACTGAAGCTTTCTTT.

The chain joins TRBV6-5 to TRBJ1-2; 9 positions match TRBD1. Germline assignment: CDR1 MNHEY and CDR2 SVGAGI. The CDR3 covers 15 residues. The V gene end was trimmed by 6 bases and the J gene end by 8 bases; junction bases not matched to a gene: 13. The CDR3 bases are TGTGCCAGCAGCCCGTATACACAGGGGGCGAGAGGCTACACCTTC. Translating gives CASSPYTQGARGYTF.

The CDR3 sequence: CASSNSGDNEQFF. In nucleotides, the CDR3 is TGTGCCAGCTCCAATAGCGGGGACAATGAGCAGTTCTTC. The gene calls are TRBV18 and TRBJ2-1; TRBD2 matches at 8 bases. This CDR3 has 13 amino acids. Trimming at V came to 6 bases and at J to 5 bases, leaving 3 bases not matched to a gene. In germline, CDR1 is KGHSH, CDR2 LQKENI.

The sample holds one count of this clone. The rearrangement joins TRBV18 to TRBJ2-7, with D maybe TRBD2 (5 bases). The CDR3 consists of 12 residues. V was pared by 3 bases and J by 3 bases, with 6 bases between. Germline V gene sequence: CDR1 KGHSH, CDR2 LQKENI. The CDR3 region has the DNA TGTGCCAGCTCACCCCGGGGCTACGAGCAGTACTTC. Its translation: CASSPRGYEQYF.

The CDR3, as DNA: TGCGCCAGCAGCGCCACCGGGACTCAACCTGGAAACACCATATATTTT. It codes for CASSATGTQPGNTIYF. The chain employs TRBV5-1 and TRBJ1-3, with D possibly matching TRBD1 (5 bases). Germline CDR1 reads SGHRS; CDR2 reads YFSETQ. The CDR3 totals 16 residues. Trimming left V 4 bases short and J 2 bases short, with 16 bases between.

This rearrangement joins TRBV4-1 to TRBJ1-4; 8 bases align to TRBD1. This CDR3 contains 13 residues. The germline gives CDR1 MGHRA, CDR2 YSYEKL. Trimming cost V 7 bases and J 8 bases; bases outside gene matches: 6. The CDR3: CASKRQGTEKLFF. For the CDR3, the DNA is TGCGCCAGCAAAAGACAGGGGACCGAAAAACTGTTTTTT.

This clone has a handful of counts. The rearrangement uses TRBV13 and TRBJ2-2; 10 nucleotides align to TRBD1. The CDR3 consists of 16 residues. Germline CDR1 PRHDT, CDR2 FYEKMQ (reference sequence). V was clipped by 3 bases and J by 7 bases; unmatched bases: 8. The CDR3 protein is CASSFDGTGVFGELFF. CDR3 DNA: TGTGCCAGCAGCTTCGACGGGACAGGGGTCTTCGGGGAGCTGTTTTTT.

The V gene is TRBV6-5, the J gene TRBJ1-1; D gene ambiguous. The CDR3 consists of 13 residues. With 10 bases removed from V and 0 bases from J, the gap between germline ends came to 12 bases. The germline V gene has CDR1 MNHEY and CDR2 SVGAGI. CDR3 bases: TGTGCCACTAGGAGAAGCATGAACACTGAAGCTTTCTTT. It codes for CATRRSMNTEAFF.